This TCR beta chain was observed in a study of shared T cell receptors in the human thymus. The junction had 5 bases not matched to a gene; V was cut back by 2 bases and J by 6 bases. CDR1 is WNHNN, CDR2 SYGVQD, per germline (reference sequence). CDR3 size: 14 residues. Data came from immunoSEQ multiplex PCR; TCRdb stores just in-frame clones and leaves some out. The sample records approximately 760,000 clones, 80% to 90% being singletons. This clone showed up just a few times. These same data were also listed under a study on human thymus T cells. From that report: Resected material from corrective heart surgery provided the thymus tissue analysed.

The V and J genes are TRBV10-1 and TRBJ1-1, with 8 bases aligning to TRBD1. This clonotype was sampled from a girl younger than two with a congenital heart defect. Sample: thymocytes. The CDR3 bases are TGCGCCAGCAGTGAGACGAGGACAGGGCCTGAAGCTTTCTTT. Translation gives CASSETRTGPEAFF.